This T cell receptor (beta chain) was recorded in a study of blood T cells in healthy people across ages (dated by TCRdb to the mid-2010s). Describing the broader study: In model experiments, template switching captured about one uniquely barcoded TCR beta cDNA molecule for every two T cells. Four age groups were formed from the donors: young (average roughly 15 years), middle-aged (just under 40), aged (about 62) and long-lived (less than 85). Donors of different ages were randomly distributed across sequencing lanes to avoid experimental bias. For two donors (one aged 18 to 29 and one aged 80 or older), the study analyzed two additional independent replicas of 1 million unique cDNA reads from the same blood draw. Age-related changes in TCR beta repertoire diversity were measured in the study by deep sequencing normalized with unique cDNA molecular identifiers.

In the case of this clonotype: Its antigen target is currently unknown. No clone much larger than this one lies a single base away; base qualities are absent.

Systemically healthy Caucasian individuals from Russia, some 40 in total and aged roughly 6 to 100 years, were included as donors. Around 10 milliliters of peripheral blood were drawn from each donor into EDTA-treated Vacutainer tubes. Ficoll-Paque density-gradient centrifugation was used to isolate PBMCs, with at least 7 million obtained per sample. Trizol reagent was used to extract total RNA from PBMCs, with at least 5.5 micrograms per sample. For every donor, an aliquot of PBMCs went through flow cytometry to measure the percentages of naive CD45RAhigh/CD27high T cells. Beyond this particular receptor, the publication reports: Compared with the aged group, the long-lived group had more naive CD4+ T cells, fewer expanded clones and increased TCR diversity, a pattern suggesting age selection. There was a strong correlation between observed TCR beta diversity and the percentage of naive T cells measured by flow cytometry. Observed TCR beta diversity per million T cells fell roughly linearly with age, and a significant reduction was already apparent by age about 38. The CMV infection status of donors was not known, potentially confounding age-related changes in expanded clonotypes. Because profiling used bulk unsorted PBMCs, naive and antigen-experienced compartments could not be compared conclusively. Total diversity estimates from one million sequenced T cells were considered lower bounds and underestimates.

Trimming at the junction amounts to 3 bases on V and 0 bases on J, and the germline ends lie 11 bases apart. CDR1 SQVTM and CDR2 ANQGSEA are derived from the germline V gene. Measured from the cysteine to the phenylalanine, the CDR3 is 15 residues long. The entry retains the CDR3 DNA only, 45 bases that are in frame from base 1. The library was built by means of 5' RACE. The sequencing machine was an Illumina HiSeq 2500. A second PCR of roughly 7 to 12 cycles was run with a J-beta primer mix and a sample-barcoded 5' primer. Each TCR beta cDNA molecule received a unique molecular identifier from a template-switch 5' adaptor carrying 12 random nucleotides. At least 2.5 million CDR3-containing paired-end reads were obtained from each sample. First-strand cDNA was synthesized from all RNA with the Mint cDNA synthesis kit, primed by a TRBC-specific oligonucleotide. Following uracil-DNA glycosylase treatment, all cDNA underwent a first 18-cycle PCR with the universal primers M1SS and BC2_uni_R. In the paper's pipeline: For normalization, 1 million high-quality reads were randomly selected from each sample, with every read carrying a distinct molecular identifier. Instead of being binned into consensus sequences, reads that shared molecular identifiers were thrown out. MiTCR, run with a Q25 quality threshold and the strictest error-elimination algorithm, handled CDR3 identification, clonotype clustering and error correction. A nonparametric unseen species model with Euler transformation was used to estimate lower-bound total TCR beta diversity. TCRdb cleaned the public reads at Q25 with fastp, built clones with MiXCR and kept in-frame beta chains. When rows share a CDR3 protein, they turn into one entry using the most common DNA and genes. TCRdb's processing, not the authors', yielded these V and J calls. The sample records hundreds of thousands of distinct CDR3 sequences, approximately 49% of which are singletons. Roughly 12% of the sample rests with the top ten.

Specimen: blood. This clonotype was sampled from a man aged 30 to 39 in good health. This chain is built from TRBV29-1 and TRBJ1-4, with the identity of the D gene unclear. In nucleotides, the sequence is TGCAGCGTTGATACCACCGGTGCAACTAATGAAAAACTGTTTTTT. Protein translation: CSVDTTGATNEKLFF. Reference TRBV29-1 and TRBJ1-4 proteins supply the regions before and after the CDR3; the full variable domain is: SAVISQKPSRDICQRGTSLTIQCQVDSQVTMMFWYRQQPGQSLTLIATANQGSEATYESGFVIDKFPISRPNLTFSTLTVSNMSPEDSSIYLCSVDTTGATNEKLFFGSGTQLSVL.